This TCR beta chain stems from a study of T cells in Graves' hyperthyroidism and ophthalmopathy. General observations from the study: The model forecast ophthalmopathy, anticipating it by a median roughly 6 months before onset. Within blood appeared most thyroid clonotypes that had expanded above 0.001.

The germline V gene encodes CDR1 SGHRS and CDR2 YFSETQ. The CDR3 covers 13 residues. After removal of 4 bases from V and 6 bases from J, the junction contained 7 bases not matched to a gene. The investigators amplified TCR beta CDR3 regions from RNA transcripts. The HTBI primer set was used in a first-round RT-PCR of the TCR CDR3. Using its own MiXCR run on the multiplex PCR reads, TCRdb lists one record per CDR3 protein. Of around 800,000 distinct CDR3 sequences in the sample, more than 30% are singletons; the top ten hold more than 7%. Patients aged 18 to 65 had newly diagnosed hyperthyroidism that had lasted under 2 months. This clonotype was seen many times. Its antigen remains unknown.

The chain combines TRBV5-1 with TRBJ2-7; 7 bases align to TRBD2. Sequencing was done on a sample of blood. The source of this sequence is a man younger than 35 with Graves' hyperthyroidism. CDR3 protein: CASSRTSDLEQYF. As DNA, the CDR3 is TGCGCCAGCAGCCGAACTAGCGACCTCGAGCAGTACTTC.